What follows are 15 T cell receptor beta chains derived from one specimen sequenced in a study of OX40 agonist ivuxolimab in advanced cancers. Some clones are missing from TCRdb's copy, which holds only in-frame ones; the method was immunoSEQ multiplex PCR. The repertoire holds about 75,000 clones, about 85% seen once, with roughly 16% in the top ten. The input for sequencing was CD4+ or CD8+ T cells sorted from blood, taken in a trial of the OX40 agonist ivuxolimab. Receptors were obtained from an adult with an advanced solid tumor such as melanoma, head and neck, liver or kidney cancer.

This clone was seen a few times. CDR3 sequence: CASSRTQGPSTDTQYF. The CDR3 DNA reads as TGCGCCAGCAGCCGAACGCAGGGGCCGAGCACAGATACGCAGTATTTT. V gene TRBV5-1 combines with J gene TRBJ2-3; weak D call: TRBD1 (6 bases). This CDR3 contains 16 residues. CDR1 is SGHRS, CDR2 YFSETQ, per germline. V shed 4 bases and J shed 0 bases, with 15 bases lying between them.

The chain uses TRBV2 and TRBJ2-4, with D perhaps being TRBD1 or TRBD2 (5 bases each). The CDR3 runs to 12 residues. The V gene lost 6 bases and the J gene lost 9 bases, with 12 bases spanning the gap. Germline V CDR1 and CDR2: SNHLY, FYNNEI. For the CDR3, the DNA is TGTGCCAGCAGAGGGGTCGAGGGCATTCAGTACTTC. This sequence encodes CASRGVEGIQYF.

At least ten counts were recorded for this clone. CDR3 region: CASSQGASGYTF. In DNA form, the CDR3 reads TGTGCCAGCAGCCAGGGGGCAAGTGGCTACACCTTC. The chain has TRBV11-3 and TRBJ1-2, with 8 nucleotides matching TRBD1. Trimming cost V 5 bases and J 7 bases; bases outside gene matches: 3. This CDR3 comprises 12 residues. Germline V gives CDR1 SGHNT, CDR2 YENEEA.

The CDR3 DNA sequence: TGTGCCAGCAGCCAAGAGGCGGGAGGGCCCTACGAGCAGTACTTC. It codes for CASSQEAGGPYEQYF. The rearrangement joins TRBV4-2 to TRBJ2-7; 9 nucleotides agree with TRBD2. Unmatched junction bases numbered 2, after V lost 0 bases and J lost 2 bases. CDR1 is LGHNA, CDR2 YNFKEQ, per germline. CDR3 length: 15 amino acids.

The rearrangement uses TRBV18 and TRBJ2-5, with 10 bases aligning to TRBD1. V was pared by 5 bases and J by 5 bases, with 8 bases of the junction left unmatched. Germline V CDR1 and CDR2: KGHSH, LQKENI. This CDR3 has 15 amino acids. This chain's CDR3 is CASSSRTGGTETQYF. The CDR3 DNA reads as TGTGCCAGCTCATCCCGGACAGGGGGGACGGAGACCCAGTACTTC.

The rearrangement uses TRBV11-2 and TRBJ2-1, with TRBD2 matching over 7 bases. This CDR3 spans 16 amino acids. After removal of 5 bases from V and 6 bases from J, the junction contained 13 bases not matched to a gene. Germline CDR1 SGHAT, CDR2 FQNNGV. CDR3 in amino acids: CASSLSRAGRANEQFF. The CDR3 region has the DNA TGTGCCAGCAGCCTAAGTCGTGCGGGGAGGGCCAATGAGCAGTTCTTC. The full variable domain, with the rest looked up from reference TRBV11-2 and TRBJ2-1, is EAGVAQSPRYKIIEKRQSVAFWCNPISGHATLYWYQQILGQGPKLLIQFQNNGVVDDSQLPKDRFSAERLKGVDSTLKIQPAKLEDSAVYLCASSLSRAGRANEQFFGPGTRLTVL.

V is TRBV5-5 and J is TRBJ1-2, with D hard to call. The germline V gene encodes CDR1 SGHKS and CDR2 YYEKEE (reference sequence). V lost 3 bases and J lost 3, with 9 bases in between. The CDR3 covers 13 residues. This CDR3 reads CASSYGGHYGYTF. CDR3 coding DNA: TGTGCCAGCAGCTACGGTGGCCACTATGGCTACACCTTC. The variable domain in full, with the rest retrieved from reference TRBV5-5 and TRBJ1-2, is DAGVTQSPTHLIKTRGQQVTLRCSPISGHKSVSWYQQVLGQGPQFIFQYYEKEERGRGNFPDRFSARQFPNYSSELNVNALLLGDSALYLCASSYGGHYGYTFGSGTRLTVV.

V is TRBV19 and J is TRBJ1-5; D possibly corresponds to TRBD1 (5 bases). Germline-derived CDR1 and CDR2 are LNHDA and SQIVND (reference sequence). Trimming pared 3 bases from V and 4 bases from J, leaving 16 bases between. This CDR3 has 16 residues. The CDR3 spells CASSIGQGFGNQPQHF. The CDR3 DNA is TGTGCCAGTAGTATCGGGCAGGGTTTCGGGAATCAGCCCCAGCATTTT.

This chain joins TRBV18 and TRBJ2-5; D is perhaps TRBD1 (6 bases). From germline, CDR1 is KGHSH and CDR2 LQKENI. V was cut by 2 bases and J by 0 bases, with 7 bases left in between. CDR3 length equals 14 residues. DNA for the CDR3: TGTGCCAGCTCACCAGGACAGTACCAAGAGACCCAGTACTTC. Its protein product is CASSPGQYQETQYF.

This clone was detected only a few times. The chain links TRBV11-2 to TRBJ1-5; D is unclear. CDR3 length: 15 residues. Germline-derived CDR1 and CDR2 are SGHAT and FQNNGV. V gave up 0 bases and J gave up 0 bases, with 6 bases separating them. CDR3 region: CASSLDRYSNQPQHF. CDR3 sequence (DNA): TGTGCCAGCAGCTTAGACAGGTATAGCAATCAGCCCCAGCATTTT.

The chain is built from TRBV7-9 and TRBJ2-3; no reliable D call. Trimming cost V 5 bases and J 4 bases, with 13 bases left between them. The germline V gene encodes CDR1 SEHNR and CDR2 FQNEAQ (reference sequence). The CDR3 is 14 residues long. The DNA for the CDR3 is TGTGCCAGCAGCGTTACGGCCTCGGCAGATACGCAGTATTTT. Translation: CASSVTASADTQYF.

The chain is built from TRBV29-1 and TRBJ1-2; D possibly corresponds to TRBD1 (5 bases). The CDR3 spans 12 residues. CDR1 and CDR2 (germline): SQVTM, ANQGSEA. Between the trimmed V and J ends, which lost 7 bases and 7 bases, there was a span of 16 bases. The DNA of the CDR3 is TGCAGCGCCCCTGGGGGAGAGGGTGGCTACACCTTC. Translated: CSAPGGEGGYTF.

The chain carries TRBV15 and TRBJ2-5; 9 bases line up with TRBD1. The CDR3 is 17 residues long. CDR1 is LNHNV, CDR2 YYDKDF, per germline (reference sequence). Unmatched junction bases numbered 12, after V lost 3 bases and J lost 4 bases. CDR3 DNA: TGTGCCACCAGCAGTGGACAGGGGCAAAGGGCGGGAGAGACCCAGTACTTC. It translates to CATSSGQGQRAGETQYF.

The CDR3 bases are TGTGCCAGCAGCTTTAGGGGGACAGATACGCAGTATTTT. It encodes CASSFRGTDTQYF. J is TRBJ2-3 and V is TRBV5-8; a weak D match, TRBD1 (6 bases). CDR1 is SGHTS, CDR2 YDEGEE, per germline. The V end was cut by 2 bases, the J end by 3 bases, with 7 bases between. The CDR3 totals 13 residues.

The chain carries TRBV6-6 and TRBJ2-1, with TRBD2 matching 7 bases. Germline-derived CDR1 and CDR2 are MNHNY and SVGAGI (reference sequence). The junction had 5 bases not matched to a gene; V was cut back by 0 bases and J by 3 bases. The CDR3 runs to 16 residues. The CDR3 sequence is CASSYSASGGYNEQFF. In DNA, the CDR3 is TGTGCCAGCAGTTACTCCGCTAGCGGAGGCTACAATGAGCAGTTCTTC.